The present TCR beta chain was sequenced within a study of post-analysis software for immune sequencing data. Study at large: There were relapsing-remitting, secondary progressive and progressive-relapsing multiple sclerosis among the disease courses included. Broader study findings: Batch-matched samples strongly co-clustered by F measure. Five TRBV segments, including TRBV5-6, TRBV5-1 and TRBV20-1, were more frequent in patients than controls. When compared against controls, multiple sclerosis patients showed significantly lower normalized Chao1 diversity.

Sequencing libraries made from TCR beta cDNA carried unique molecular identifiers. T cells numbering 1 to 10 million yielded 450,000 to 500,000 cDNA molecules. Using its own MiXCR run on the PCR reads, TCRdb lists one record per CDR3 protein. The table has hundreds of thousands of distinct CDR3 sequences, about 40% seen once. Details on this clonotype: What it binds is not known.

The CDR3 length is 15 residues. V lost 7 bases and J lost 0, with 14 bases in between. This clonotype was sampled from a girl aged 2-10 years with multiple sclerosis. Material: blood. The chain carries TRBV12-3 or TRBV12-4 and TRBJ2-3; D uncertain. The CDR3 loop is CASTRQSLSTDTQYF. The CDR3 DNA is TGTGCCAGCACTAGACAAAGCCTGAGCACAGATACGCAGTATTTT.